The 16 T cell receptor beta chains below come from one sample, sequenced in a study of blood T cell repertoires in COVID-19. The repertoire was sequenced with immunoSEQ multiplex PCR; TCRdb's copy has only in-frame clones and lacks some. The data contain 40,000 to 45,000 clones, 76% of them seen just once; the ten biggest clones take up about 27%. Sequencing used peripheral blood. The receptors shown here come from a man older than 75 with acute or convalescent COVID-19.

This clone was seen only a few times. This chain joins TRBV19 and TRBJ1-2; 7 nucleotides align to TRBD1. The trim removed 3 bases at V and 3 bases at J, leaving 1 base unmatched. In germline, CDR1 is LNHDA, CDR2 SQIVND (reference sequence). This CDR3 spans 13 amino acids. The CDR3 DNA is TGTGCCAGTAGTATCGGGACAGACTATGGCTACACCTTC. This encodes CASSIGTDYGYTF. Full variable domain (rest looked up from reference TRBV19 and TRBJ1-2): DGGITQSPKYLFRKEGQNVTLSCEQNLNHDAMYWYRQDPGQGLRLIYYSQIVNDFQKGDIAEGYSVSREKKESFPLTVTSAQKNPTAFYLCASSIGTDYGYTFGSGTRLTVV.

The V and J genes are TRBV7-6 and TRBJ1-3; D is possibly TRBD1 (5 bases). This CDR3 is built from 16 residues. Per germline, CDR1 SGHVS and CDR2 FNYEAQ. The ends were cut back, 2 bases at V and 0 bases at J, with 11 bases in the middle. The CDR3 coding sequence is TGTGCCAGCAGCTTAAGGGGAGGTGGCTCTGGAAACACCATATATTTT. This encodes CASSLRGGGSGNTIYF.

The chain joins TRBV28 to TRBJ1-1; 10 bases match TRBD1. Germline loops: CDR1 MDHEN, CDR2 SYDVKM. There are 14 residues in the CDR3. V shed 4 bases, J shed 10 bases, and the junction held 9 bases outside the gene matches. The CDR3 protein is CASSSGTGAYGAFF. CDR3 nucleotides: TGTGCCAGCAGTTCCGGGACAGGGGCCTACGGAGCTTTCTTT.

The J gene is TRBJ1-6, the V gene TRBV2; possible D gene TRBD1, 5 bases. The CDR3 loop spans 12 amino acids. V was trimmed by 5 bases and J by 9 bases, leaving 8 bases between them. Germline assignment: CDR1 SNHLY and CDR2 FYNNEI. Written as DNA, the CDR3 is TGTGCCAGCAGTATTGACAGTTCACCCCTCCACTTT. It translates to CASSIDSSPLHF.

This rearrangement joins TRBV11-3 to TRBJ2-4; TRBD2 matches at 8 bases. The junction had 7 bases not matched to a gene; V was cut back by 1 base and J by 2 bases. There are 17 residues in the CDR3. Per germline, CDR1 SGHNT and CDR2 YENEEA. CDR3 in amino acids: CASSLVSGGVPKNIQYF. Here the CDR3 DNA reads TGTGCCAGCAGCTTAGTTTCCGGGGGGGTACCCAAAAACATTCAGTACTTC. The full variable domain, completed using reference TRBV11-3 and TRBJ2-4, is EAGVVQSPRYKIIEKKQPVAFWCNPISGHNTLYWYLQNLGQGPELLIRYENEEAVDDSQLPKDRFSAERLKGVDSTLKIQPAELGDSAVYLCASSLVSGGVPKNIQYFGAGTRLSVL.

The chain couples TRBV3-1 (or the pseudogene TRBV3-2) to TRBJ2-2; D might be TRBD1 (5 bases). CDR3 length equals 13 residues. With 6 bases removed from V and 4 bases from J, the gap between germline ends came to 9 bases. Germline lookup yields CDR1 LGHDT and CDR2 YNNKEL (reference sequence). The CDR3 DNA reads as TGTGCCAGCAGGCAGGGTACCACCGGGGAGCTGTTTTTT. Translated, it gives CASRQGTTGELFF.

The V call is TRBV10-3, the J call TRBJ1-1; TRBD1 aligns across 7 bases. The germline gives CDR1 ENHRY, CDR2 SYGVKD. CDR3 length: 14 amino acids. V shed 10 bases, J shed 6 bases, and the junction held 14 bases outside the gene matches. CDR3 protein: CATETDRVSAEAFF. The CDR3 nucleotides are TGTGCCACCGAGACCGACAGGGTAAGCGCTGAAGCTTTCTTT.

The chain uses TRBV4-2 and TRBJ2-1, with D hard to call. The CDR3 loop spans 12 amino acids. CDR1 LGHNA and CDR2 YNFKEQ come from the germline V gene. V gave up 0 bases and J gave up 6 bases, with 3 bases separating them. CDR3 residues: CASSQDRNEQFF. The CDR3 nucleotides read TGTGCCAGCAGCCAAGATCGCAATGAGCAGTTCTTC.

V and J are TRBV5-5 and TRBJ2-2; 13 nucleotides align to TRBD2. Germline CDR1 and CDR2: SGHKS and YYEKEE (reference sequence). J was trimmed by 4 bases and V by 4 bases; bases with no gene match: 7. The CDR3 length is 17 residues. The CDR3 is CASSPSGLAGATGELFF. The CDR3 DNA is TGTGCCAGCAGCCCCTCAGGACTAGCGGGAGCCACCGGGGAGCTGTTTTTT.

This clone appeared a single time. The rearrangement uses TRBV6-6 and TRBJ1-5; D call uncertain. CDR3 size: 13 residues. The ends were cut back, 8 bases at V and 3 bases at J, with 11 bases in the middle. Germline V gene data show CDR1 as MNHNY and CDR2 as SVGAGI (reference sequence). CDR3 DNA sequence: TGTGCCAGCCGGATGGGCGTCAATCAGCCCCAGCATTTT. This codes for CASRMGVNQPQHF.

The CDR3 nucleotides read TGTGCCAGCAGCCCAGGGTTTGCTAACTATGGCTACACCTTC. Residues: CASSPGFANYGYTF. This chain joins TRBV7-9 and TRBJ1-2, with a weak D call TRBD1 (5 bases). Trimming removed 5 bases at V and 0 bases at J, with 10 bases between. CDR3 length equals 14 residues. Germline V CDR1 and CDR2: SEHNR, FQNEAQ (reference sequence). Complete variable domain (other parts from reference TRBV7-9 and TRBJ1-2): DTGVSQNPRHKITKRGQNVTFRCDPISEHNRLYWYRQTLGQGPEFLTYFQNEAQLEKSRLLSDRFSAERPKGSFSTLEIQRTEQGDSAMYLCASSPGFANYGYTFGSGTRLTVV.

This sequence joins TRBV9 and TRBJ2-2; 12 nucleotides agree with TRBD1. The germline V gene has CDR1 SGDLS and CDR2 YYNGEE. This CDR3 is built from 14 residues. The V segment lost 5 bases and the J segment 5 bases; nucleotides outside the gene matches: 1. The chain's CDR3 is CASRGQGATGELFF. CDR3 DNA: TGTGCCAGCAGGGGACAGGGGGCAACCGGGGAGCTGTTTTTT. Combining the CDR3 with reference TRBV9 and TRBJ2-2 gives the whole variable domain DSGVTQTPKHLITATGQRVTLRCSPRSGDLSVYWYQQSLDQGLQFLIQYYNGEERAKGNILERFSAQQFPDLHSELNLSSLELGDSALYFCASRGQGATGELFFGEGSRLTVL.

The V and J genes are TRBV7-8 and TRBJ1-2; D unclear. The CDR3 consists of 13 residues. V lost 4 bases and J 4 bases, leaving 10 bases between the germline ends. The V gene's germline CDR1 is SGHVS and CDR2 FQNEAQ. Here the CDR3 reads CASSSRGSYGYTF. The CDR3, as DNA: TGTGCCAGCAGCTCCCGGGGTAGCTATGGCTACACCTTC. The variable domain in full, completed from reference TRBV7-8 and TRBJ1-2, reads GAGVSQSPRYKVAKRGQDVALRCDPISGHVSLFWYQQALGQGPEFLTYFQNEAQLDKSGLPSDRFFAERPEGSVSTLKIQRTQQEDSAVYLCASSSRGSYGYTFGSGTRLTVV.

V is TRBV5-1 and J is TRBJ2-2; D remains ambiguous. CDR3 size: 13 residues. V was cut by 4 bases and J by 7 bases, with 11 bases left in between. Germline values: CDR1 SGHRS, CDR2 YFSETQ. In nucleotides, the CDR3 is TGCGCCAGCAGCCGAGGCCCGGGCGGGGAGCTGTTTTTT. Translating it yields CASSRGPGGELFF.

The CDR3: CASSQAQGYYEQYF. The DNA for the CDR3 is TGTGCCAGCAGCCAAGCACAGGGATATTACGAGCAGTACTTC. The chain has TRBV7-8 and TRBJ2-7; tentatively, D is TRBD1 (6 bases). CDR1 is SGHVS, CDR2 FQNEAQ, per germline. The CDR3 contains 14 residues. Trimming removed 5 bases at V and 4 bases at J, with 15 bases between.

This clone was seen more than once but under ten times. The gene calls are TRBV11-3 and TRBJ2-1, with 7 bases that match TRBD2. The ends lost 1 base at V and 8 bases at J; junction bases unmatched: 5. There are 14 residues in the CDR3. Germline V gives CDR1 SGHNT, CDR2 YENEEA. This chain's CDR3 is CASSLGGGSDEQFF. CDR3 bases: TGTGCCAGCAGCTTAGGAGGCGGGAGCGATGAGCAGTTCTTC.